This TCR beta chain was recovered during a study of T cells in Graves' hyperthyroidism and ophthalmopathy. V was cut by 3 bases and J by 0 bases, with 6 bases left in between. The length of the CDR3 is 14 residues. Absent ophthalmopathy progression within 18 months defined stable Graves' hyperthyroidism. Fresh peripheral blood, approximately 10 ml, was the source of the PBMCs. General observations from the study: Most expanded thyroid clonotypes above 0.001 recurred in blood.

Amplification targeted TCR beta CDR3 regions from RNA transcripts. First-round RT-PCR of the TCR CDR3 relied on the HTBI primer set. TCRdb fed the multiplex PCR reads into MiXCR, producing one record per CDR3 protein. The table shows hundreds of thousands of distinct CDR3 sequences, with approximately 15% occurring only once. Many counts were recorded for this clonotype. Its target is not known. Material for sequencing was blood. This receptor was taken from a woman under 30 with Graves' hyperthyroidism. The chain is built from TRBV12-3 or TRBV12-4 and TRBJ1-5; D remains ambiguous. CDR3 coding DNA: TGTGCCAGCAGTTTGGACTATAGCAATCAGCCCCAGCATTTT. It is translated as CASSLDYSNQPQHF.